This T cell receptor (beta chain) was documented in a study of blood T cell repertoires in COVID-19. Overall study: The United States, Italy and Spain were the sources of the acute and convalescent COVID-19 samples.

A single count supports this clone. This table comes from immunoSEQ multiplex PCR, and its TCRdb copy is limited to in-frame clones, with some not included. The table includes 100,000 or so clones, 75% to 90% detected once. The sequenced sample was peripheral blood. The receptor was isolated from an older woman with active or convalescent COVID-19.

The CDR3 here is CASSLGEATDTQYF. The CDR3 DNA follows: TGCGCCAGCAGCTTGGGGGAGGCCACAGATACGCAGTATTTT. This chain joins TRBV5-1 and TRBJ2-3, with TRBD2 as a possible D gene (6 bases). Germline lookup yields CDR1 SGHRS and CDR2 YFSETQ. Trimming cost V 0 bases and J 2 bases, with 7 bases left between them. The CDR3 has 14 residues.